These 2 T cell receptor beta chains were all obtained from the same sample, sequenced in a study of CD8+ T cells in alopecia areata. Extraction of RNA preceded its reverse transcription into cDNA, which served as the sequencing template. Libraries were prepared by immunoSEQ multiplex PCR; TCRdb keeps only in-frame clonotypes and omits some of them. The sample shows about 160,000 clones, approximately 65% of them seen only once. Sample treatment: oral pan-JAK inhibitor, 5-10 mg twice daily. Sequenced here: CD4+ T cells sorted from blood, sampled at week 4, from a patient treated with tofacitinib. The receptors derive from a human donor with alopecia areata.

The V and J genes are TRBV4-3 and TRBJ1-4; D not resolved. The germline gives CDR1 LGHNA, CDR2 YSLEER. The length of the CDR3 is 14 residues. V lost 0 bases, J lost 8 bases, and 10 bases lay in between. The CDR3 DNA reads TGCGCCAGCAGCCAAGAATCGGGTAGCGAAAAACTGTTTTTT. Protein sequence: CASSQESGSEKLFF.

This clone was seen a single time. This chain joins TRBV7-2 and TRBJ2-5; D possibly uses TRBD1 or TRBD2 (6 bases each). CDR1 and CDR2 from the germline V gene are SGHTA and FQGNSA. The CDR3 has 13 residues. The V and J ends lost 5 bases and 2 bases respectively, with 9 bases between them. The CDR3 DNA sequence: TGTGCCAGCAGCCGGGGGCTGCAAGAGACCCAGTACTTC. Its protein is CASSRGLQETQYF. Combining the CDR3 with reference TRBV7-2 and TRBJ2-5 gives the whole variable domain GAGVSQSPSNKVTEKGKDVELRCDPISGHTALYWYRQSLGQGLEFLIYFQGNSAPDKSGLPSDRFSAERTGGSVSTLTIQRTQQEDSAVYLCASSRGLQETQYFGPGTRLLVL.